This T cell receptor beta chain was captured in a study of T cell responses to AZD1222 COVID-19 vaccine. Study outcomes and limitations: Unmutated variant regions are reportedly the target of nearly half of TCRs that are spike-specific. Baseline serostatus was positive in only a handful of AZD1222 recipients. When two AZD1222 doses had been given, Spike-specific TCR breadth and depth rose.

TCRdb's copy holds only in-frame clones and misses some; the assay was immunoSEQ multiplex PCR. The table lists 200,000 or so clones, about 89% of them singletons. Germline V gives CDR1 MNHEY, CDR2 SMNVEV (reference sequence). CDR3 length: 13 amino acids. Trimming stripped 6 bases from V and 2 bases from J, with 10 bases between. With regard to this clone: Its antigen is still unknown.

The specimen comprised peripheral blood, sampled on day 0 of MenACWY control vaccination. This clonotype was obtained from an adult in good health. The chain carries TRBV27 and TRBJ2-5; either TRBD1 or TRBD2 may fit D (5 bases each). The CDR3 sequence: CASREWGQETQYF. CDR3 sequence (DNA): TGTGCCAGCAGAGAGTGGGGGCAAGAGACCCAGTACTTC.